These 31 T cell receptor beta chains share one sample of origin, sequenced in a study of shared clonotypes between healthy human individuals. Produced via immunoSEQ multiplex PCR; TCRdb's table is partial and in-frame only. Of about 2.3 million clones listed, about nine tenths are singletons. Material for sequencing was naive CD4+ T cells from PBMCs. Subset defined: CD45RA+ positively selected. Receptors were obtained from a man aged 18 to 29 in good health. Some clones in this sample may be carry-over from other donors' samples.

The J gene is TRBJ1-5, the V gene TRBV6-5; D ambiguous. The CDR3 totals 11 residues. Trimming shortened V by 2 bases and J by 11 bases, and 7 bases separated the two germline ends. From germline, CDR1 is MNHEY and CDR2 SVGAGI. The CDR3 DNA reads TGTGCCAGCAGTTACAAGGGCGCCCAGCATTTT. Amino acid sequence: CASSYKGAQHF.

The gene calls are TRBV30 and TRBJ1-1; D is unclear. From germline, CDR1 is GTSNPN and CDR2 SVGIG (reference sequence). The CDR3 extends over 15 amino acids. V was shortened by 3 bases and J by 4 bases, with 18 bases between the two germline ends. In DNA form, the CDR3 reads TGTGCCTGGAGGGGATCCATAATACGGGGCACTGAAGCTTTCTTT. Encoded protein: CAWRGSIIRGTEAFF.

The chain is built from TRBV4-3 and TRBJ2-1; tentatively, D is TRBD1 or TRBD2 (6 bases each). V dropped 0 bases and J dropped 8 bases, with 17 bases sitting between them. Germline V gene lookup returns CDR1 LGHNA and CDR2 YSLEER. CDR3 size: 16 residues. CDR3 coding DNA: TGCGCCAGCAGCCAAGATGGAGGGGGACCCCTACATGAGCAGTTCTTC. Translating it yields CASSQDGGGPLHEQFF.

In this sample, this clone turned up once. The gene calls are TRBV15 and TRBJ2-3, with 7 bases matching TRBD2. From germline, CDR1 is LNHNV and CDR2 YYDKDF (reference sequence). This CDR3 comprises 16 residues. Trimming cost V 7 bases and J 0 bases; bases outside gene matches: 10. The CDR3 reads CATTILGRQSTDTQYF. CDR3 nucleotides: TGTGCCACCACAATTCTCGGGAGGCAAAGCACAGATACGCAGTATTTT. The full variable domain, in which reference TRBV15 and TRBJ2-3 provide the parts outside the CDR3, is DAMVIQNPRYQVTQFGKPVTLSCSQTLNHNVMYWYQQKSSQAPKLLFHYYDKDFNNEADTPDNFQSRRPNTSFCFLDIRSPGLGDTAMYLCATTILGRQSTDTQYFGPGTRLTVL.

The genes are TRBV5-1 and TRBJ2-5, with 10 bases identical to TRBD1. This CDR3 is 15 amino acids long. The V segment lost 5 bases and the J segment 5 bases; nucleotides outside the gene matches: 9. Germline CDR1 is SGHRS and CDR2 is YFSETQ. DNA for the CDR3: TGCGCCAGCAGACAGTTGACAGGGGGCAAGGAGACCCAGTACTTC. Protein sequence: CASRQLTGGKETQYF. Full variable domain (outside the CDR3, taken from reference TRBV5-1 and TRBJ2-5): KAGVTQTPRYLIKTRGQQVTLSCSPISGHRSVSWYQQTPGQGLQFLFEYFSETQRNKGNFPGRFSGRQFSNSRSEMNVSTLELGDSALYLCASRQLTGGKETQYFGPGTRLLVL.

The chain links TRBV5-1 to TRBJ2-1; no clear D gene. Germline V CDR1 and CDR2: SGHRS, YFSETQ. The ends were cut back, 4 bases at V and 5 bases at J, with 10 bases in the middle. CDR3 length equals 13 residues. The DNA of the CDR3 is TGCGCCAGCAGCGGTCCGGGTAACAATGAGCAGTTCTTC. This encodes CASSGPGNNEQFF.

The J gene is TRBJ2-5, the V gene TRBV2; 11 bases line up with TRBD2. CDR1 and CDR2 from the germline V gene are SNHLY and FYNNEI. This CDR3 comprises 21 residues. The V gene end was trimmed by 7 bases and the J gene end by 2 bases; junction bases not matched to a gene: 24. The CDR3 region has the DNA TGTGCCAGCATTATGGAGTACCCCGGGACTAGCGGCCACGCGGGGCAAGAGACCCAGTACTTC. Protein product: CASIMEYPGTSGHAGQETQYF.

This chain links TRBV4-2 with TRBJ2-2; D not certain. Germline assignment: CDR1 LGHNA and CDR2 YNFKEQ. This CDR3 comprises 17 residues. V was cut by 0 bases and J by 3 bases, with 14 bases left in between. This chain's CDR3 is CASSQDKPQGYTGELFF. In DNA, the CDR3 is TGTGCCAGCAGCCAAGATAAGCCCCAAGGGTACACCGGGGAGCTGTTTTTT.

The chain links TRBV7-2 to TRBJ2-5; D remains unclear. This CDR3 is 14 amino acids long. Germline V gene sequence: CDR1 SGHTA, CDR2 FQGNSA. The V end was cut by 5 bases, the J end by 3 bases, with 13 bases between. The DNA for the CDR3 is TGTGCCAGCAGCCCTCCGGTGCGTAAAGAGACCCAGTACTTC. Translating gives CASSPPVRKETQYF.

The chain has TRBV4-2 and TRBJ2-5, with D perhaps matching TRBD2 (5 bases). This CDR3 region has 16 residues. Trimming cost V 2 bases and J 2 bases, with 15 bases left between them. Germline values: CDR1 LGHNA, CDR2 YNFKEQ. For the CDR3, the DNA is TGTGCCAGCAGCCAACGAGAGGGAGATGGGCAAGAGACCCAGTACTTC. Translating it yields CASSQREGDGQETQYF.

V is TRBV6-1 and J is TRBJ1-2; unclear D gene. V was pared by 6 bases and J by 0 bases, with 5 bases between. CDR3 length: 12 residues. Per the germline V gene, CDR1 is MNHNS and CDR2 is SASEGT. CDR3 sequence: CASRVANYGYTF. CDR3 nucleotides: TGTGCCAGCAGGGTTGCTAACTATGGCTACACCTTC.

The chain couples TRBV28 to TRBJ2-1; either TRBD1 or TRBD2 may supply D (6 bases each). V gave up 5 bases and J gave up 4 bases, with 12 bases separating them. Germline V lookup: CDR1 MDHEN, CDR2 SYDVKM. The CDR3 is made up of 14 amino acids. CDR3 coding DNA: TGTGCCAGCAGTCGGGAGAGGGGGTACAATGAGCAGTTCTTC. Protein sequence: CASSRERGYNEQFF.

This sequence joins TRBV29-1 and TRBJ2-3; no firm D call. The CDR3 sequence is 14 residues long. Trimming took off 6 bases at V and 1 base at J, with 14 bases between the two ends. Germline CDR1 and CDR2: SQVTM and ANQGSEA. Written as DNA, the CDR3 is TGCAGCGTGCGTCCGGGCAGAGGCACAGATACGCAGTATTTT. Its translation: CSVRPGRGTDTQYF.

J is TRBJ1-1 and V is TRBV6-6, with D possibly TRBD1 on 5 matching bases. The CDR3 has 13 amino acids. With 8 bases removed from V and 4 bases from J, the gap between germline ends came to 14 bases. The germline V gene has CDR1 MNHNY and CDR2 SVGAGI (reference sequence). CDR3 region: CASRPHGGTEAFF. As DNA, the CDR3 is TGTGCCAGCCGACCCCATGGGGGCACTGAAGCTTTCTTT.

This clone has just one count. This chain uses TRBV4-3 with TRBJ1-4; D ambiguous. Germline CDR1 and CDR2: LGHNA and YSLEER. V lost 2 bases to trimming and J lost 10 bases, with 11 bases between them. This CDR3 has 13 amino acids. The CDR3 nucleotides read TGCGCCAGCAGCCAATTCACGGCTGGAAAACTGTTTTTT. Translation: CASSQFTAGKLFF.

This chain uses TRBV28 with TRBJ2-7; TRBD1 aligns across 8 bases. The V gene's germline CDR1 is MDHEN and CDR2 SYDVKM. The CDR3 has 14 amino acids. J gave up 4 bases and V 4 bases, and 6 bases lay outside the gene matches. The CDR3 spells CASSYDRGPYEQYF. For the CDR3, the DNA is TGTGCCAGCAGTTATGACAGGGGTCCTTACGAGCAGTACTTC.

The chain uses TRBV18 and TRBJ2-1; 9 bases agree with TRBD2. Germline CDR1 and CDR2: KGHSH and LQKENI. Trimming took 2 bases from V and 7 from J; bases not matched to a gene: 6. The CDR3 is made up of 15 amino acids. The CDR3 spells CASSPGVAGENEQFF. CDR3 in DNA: TGTGCCAGCTCACCAGGGGTAGCGGGAGAAAATGAGCAGTTCTTC. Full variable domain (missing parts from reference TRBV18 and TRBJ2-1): NAGVMQNPRHLVRRRGQEARLRCSPMKGHSHVYWYRQLPEEGLKFMVYLQKENIIDESGMPKERFSAEFPKEGPSILRIQQVVRGDSAAYFCASSPGVAGENEQFFGPGTRLTVL.

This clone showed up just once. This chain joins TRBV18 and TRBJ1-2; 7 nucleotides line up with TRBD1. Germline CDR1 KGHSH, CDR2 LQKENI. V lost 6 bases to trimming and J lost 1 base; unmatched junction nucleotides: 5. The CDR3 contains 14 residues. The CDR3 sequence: CASSRGTVNYGYTF. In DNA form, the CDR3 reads TGTGCCAGCTCCCGGGGGACAGTTAACTATGGCTACACCTTC.

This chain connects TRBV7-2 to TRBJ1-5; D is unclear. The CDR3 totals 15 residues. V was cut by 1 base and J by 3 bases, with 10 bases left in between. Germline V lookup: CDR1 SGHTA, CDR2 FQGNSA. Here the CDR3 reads CASSLVFVANQPQHF. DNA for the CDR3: TGTGCCAGCAGCTTAGTATTTGTTGCCAATCAGCCCCAGCATTTT.

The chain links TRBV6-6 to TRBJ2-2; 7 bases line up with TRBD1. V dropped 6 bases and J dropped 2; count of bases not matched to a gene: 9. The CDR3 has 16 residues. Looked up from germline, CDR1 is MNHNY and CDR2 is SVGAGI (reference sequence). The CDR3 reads CASRGTGTVNTGELFF. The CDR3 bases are TGTGCCAGCAGGGGTACCGGGACAGTTAACACCGGGGAGCTGTTTTTT.

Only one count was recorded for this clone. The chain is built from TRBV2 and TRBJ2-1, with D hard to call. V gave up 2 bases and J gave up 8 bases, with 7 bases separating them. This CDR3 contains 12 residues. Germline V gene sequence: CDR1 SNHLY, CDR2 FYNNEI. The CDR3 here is CASSEPIYEQFF. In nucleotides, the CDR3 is TGTGCCAGCAGTGAACCTATCTATGAGCAGTTCTTC.

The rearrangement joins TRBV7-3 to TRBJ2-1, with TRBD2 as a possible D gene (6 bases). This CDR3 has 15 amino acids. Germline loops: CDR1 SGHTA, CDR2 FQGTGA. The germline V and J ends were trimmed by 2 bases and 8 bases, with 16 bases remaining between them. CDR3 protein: CASSLGSSATDEQFF. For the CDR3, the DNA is TGTGCCAGCAGCTTAGGGTCTAGCGCAACGGATGAGCAGTTCTTC.

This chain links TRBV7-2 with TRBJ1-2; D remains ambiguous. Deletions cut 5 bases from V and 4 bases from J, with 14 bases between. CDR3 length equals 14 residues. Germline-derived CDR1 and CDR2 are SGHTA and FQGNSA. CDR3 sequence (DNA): TGTGCCAGCAGCCCCCAGGAGGGTTCCTATGGCTACACCTTC. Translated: CASSPQEGSYGYTF.

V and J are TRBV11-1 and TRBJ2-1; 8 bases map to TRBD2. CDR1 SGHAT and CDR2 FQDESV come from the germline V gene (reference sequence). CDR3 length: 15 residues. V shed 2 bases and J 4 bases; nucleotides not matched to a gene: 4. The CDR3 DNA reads TGTGCCAGCAGCTTAACCCGGGAGGGGTACAATGAGCAGTTCTTC. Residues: CASSLTREGYNEQFF.

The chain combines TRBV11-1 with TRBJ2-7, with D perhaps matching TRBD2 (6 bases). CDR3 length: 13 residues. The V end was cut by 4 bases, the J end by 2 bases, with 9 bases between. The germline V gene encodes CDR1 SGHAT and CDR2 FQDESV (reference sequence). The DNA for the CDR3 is TGTGCCAGCAGCTGGGCGGGGCCCTACGAGCAGTACTTC. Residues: CASSWAGPYEQYF.

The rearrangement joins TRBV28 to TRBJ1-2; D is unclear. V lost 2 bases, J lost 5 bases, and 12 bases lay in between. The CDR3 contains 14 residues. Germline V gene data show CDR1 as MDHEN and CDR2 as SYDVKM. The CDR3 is CASSLGLGGYGYTF. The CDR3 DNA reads TGTGCCAGCAGTTTAGGGCTGGGAGGATATGGCTACACCTTC.

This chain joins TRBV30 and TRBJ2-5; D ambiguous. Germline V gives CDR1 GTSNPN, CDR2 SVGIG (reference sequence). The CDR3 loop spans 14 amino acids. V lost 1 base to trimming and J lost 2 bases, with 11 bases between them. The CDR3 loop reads CAWSGSARQETQYF. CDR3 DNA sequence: TGTGCCTGGAGTGGCAGCGCTAGGCAAGAGACCCAGTACTTC.

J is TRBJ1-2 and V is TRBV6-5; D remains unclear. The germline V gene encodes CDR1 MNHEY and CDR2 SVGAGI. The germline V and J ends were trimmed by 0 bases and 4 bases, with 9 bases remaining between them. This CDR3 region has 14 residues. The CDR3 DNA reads TGTGCCAGCAGTTACTCAGGAGGGCCCTATGGCTACACCTTC. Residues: CASSYSGGPYGYTF.

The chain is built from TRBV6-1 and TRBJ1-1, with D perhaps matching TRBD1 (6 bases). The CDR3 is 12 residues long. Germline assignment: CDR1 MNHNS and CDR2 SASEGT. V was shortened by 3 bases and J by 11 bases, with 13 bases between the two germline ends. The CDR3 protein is CASSDIGTKAFF. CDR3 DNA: TGTGCCAGCAGTGACATTGGGACAAAGGCTTTCTTT.

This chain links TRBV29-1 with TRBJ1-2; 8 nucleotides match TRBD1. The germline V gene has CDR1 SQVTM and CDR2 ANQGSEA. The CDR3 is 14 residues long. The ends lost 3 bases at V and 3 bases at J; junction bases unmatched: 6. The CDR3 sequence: CSVDFRGRDYGYTF. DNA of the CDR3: TGCAGCGTTGATTTCAGGGGGCGCGACTATGGCTACACCTTC.

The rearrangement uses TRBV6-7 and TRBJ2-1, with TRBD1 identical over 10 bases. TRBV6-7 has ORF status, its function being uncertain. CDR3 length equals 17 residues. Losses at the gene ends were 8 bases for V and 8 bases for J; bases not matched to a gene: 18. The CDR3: CASLTETDRGRLHEQFF. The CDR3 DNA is TGTGCCAGCCTAACCGAGACCGACAGGGGGCGCTTGCATGAGCAGTTCTTC.